This passage covers 27 T cell receptor beta chains from one sample sequenced in a study of memory CD4+ T cells and cytomegalovirus serostatus (dated by TCRdb to the late 2010s). A FACSAria II was used to sort memory CD4+ T cells, defined as single viable CD3+CD4+CD8-CD45RO+ cells. Libraries were made using the immunoSEQ multiplex PCR assay. TCRdb re-hosts the immuneACCESS table, in-frame sequences only. Its copies lack some clones; in the studies checked, an unresolved V gene accounts for under half of them, and the cause for the rest is not known. The sample profile shows tens of thousands of clones; about 78% of them were found once. The ten largest clones take up under 0.9% of the sample. Specimen: memory CD4+ T cells from blood. The source of these receptors is an adult in good health and CMV-seronegative.

The CDR3 coding sequence is TGTGCCAGCAGCCCCGGGACAGCCCCCTCCTACGAGCAGTACTTC. This translates into CASSPGTAPSYEQYF. V gene TRBV5-4 combines with J gene TRBJ2-7; TRBD1 aligns across 7 bases. J gave up 0 bases and V 4 bases, and 7 bases lay outside the gene matches. The CDR3 is 15 residues long. Germline V lookup: CDR1 SGHNT, CDR2 YYREEE (reference sequence).

This sequence joins TRBV7-9 and TRBJ2-3; D not certain. V gave up 10 bases and J gave up 6 bases, with 11 bases separating them. The CDR3 contains 11 residues. Germline values: CDR1 SEHNR, CDR2 FQNEAQ (reference sequence). In DNA, the CDR3 is TGTGCCACCTCCCCCGTGGATACGCAGTATTTT. It encodes CATSPVDTQYF.

The chain is built from TRBV27 and TRBJ1-2, with 9 bases that match TRBD1. This CDR3 spans 16 amino acids. The germline CDR1 and CDR2 sequences are MNHEY and SMNVEV (reference sequence). V lost 5 bases, J lost 3 bases, and 10 bases stayed unmatched. Here the CDR3 reads CASSQSKGQGDYGYTF. DNA for the CDR3: TGTGCCAGCAGTCAATCTAAGGGACAGGGTGACTATGGCTACACCTTC.

The chain employs TRBV11-2 and TRBJ2-7; 11 bases align to TRBD2. V gave up 5 bases and J gave up 3 bases; unmatched junction bases: 12. Per the germline V gene, CDR1 is SGHAT and CDR2 is FQNNGV. The CDR3 totals 17 residues. CDR3 loop: CASSPLIAGGPSYEQYF. CDR3 coding DNA: TGTGCCAGCAGCCCTTTAATAGCGGGGGGGCCAAGCTACGAGCAGTACTTC.

The V and J genes are TRBV13 and TRBJ2-1; 8 nucleotides agree with TRBD2. Germline V gives CDR1 PRHDT, CDR2 FYEKMQ (reference sequence). The junction had 13 bases not matched to a gene; V was cut back by 1 base and J by 8 bases. The CDR3 length is 17 residues. The CDR3 bases are TGTGCCAGCAGCTTAGATGCTGCGGGGGGCGGTTCTGATGAGCAGTTCTTC. Its translation: CASSLDAAGGGSDEQFF.

The rearrangement links TRBV5-1 to TRBJ1-1, with D hard to call. Germline loops: CDR1 SGHRS, CDR2 YFSETQ. The CDR3 is 13 amino acids. V dropped 5 bases and J dropped 0 bases, with 8 bases sitting between them. The CDR3 spells CASRIFLNTEAFF. The CDR3 bases are TGCGCCAGCAGAATTTTCCTGAACACTGAAGCTTTCTTT.

This clone has more than one count but fewer than ten. This chain links TRBV5-1 with TRBJ2-5; TRBD2 matches 11 bases. With 8 bases clipped from V and 5 bases from J, the junction kept 8 bases outside the gene matches. The CDR3 totals 14 residues. In germline, CDR1 is SGHRS, CDR2 YFSETQ. This chain's CDR3 is CASSGGVLEETQYF. The CDR3 DNA reads as TGCGCCAGTAGCGGGGGGGTTTTGGAGGAGACCCAGTACTTC.

V usage is TRBV11-1 and J usage is TRBJ2-2; 7 nucleotides line up with TRBD1. V lost 5 bases, J lost 4 bases, and 7 bases stayed unmatched. In germline, CDR1 is SGHAT, CDR2 FQDESV (reference sequence). CDR3 length equals 15 residues. This CDR3 is CASSLIQGLTGELFF. The CDR3, as DNA: TGTGCCAGCAGCCTCATACAGGGGCTCACCGGGGAGCTGTTTTTT.

This chain uses TRBV7-3 with TRBJ1-3; D might be TRBD1 (6 bases). The CDR3 is made up of 17 amino acids. The germline V and J ends were trimmed by 2 bases and 1 base, with 15 bases remaining between them. Per germline, CDR1 SGHTA and CDR2 FQGTGA. CDR3 in amino acids: CASSLGPRTVSGNTIYF. Here the CDR3 DNA reads TGTGCCAGCAGCTTAGGTCCGCGGACAGTATCTGGAAACACCATATATTTT.

This rearrangement joins TRBV4-2 to TRBJ2-7; TRBD2 matches at 7 bases. Looked up from germline, CDR1 is LGHNA and CDR2 is YNFKEQ. The length of the CDR3 is 16 residues. The trim removed 0 bases at V and 1 base at J, leaving 6 bases unmatched. The CDR3 coding sequence is TGTGCCAGCAGCCAAGATTTGGGGGGAGGGTCCTACGAGCAGTACTTC. This codes for CASSQDLGGGSYEQYF.

In this sample, this clone turned up once. This sequence joins TRBV4-2 and TRBJ2-6; TRBD1 might be the D (5 bases). The V end was cut by 5 bases, the J end by 3 bases, with 11 bases between. The CDR3 contains 15 residues. Per the germline V gene, CDR1 is LGHNA and CDR2 is YNFKEQ. The CDR3 loop is CASSVRADGANVLTF. Written as DNA, the CDR3 is TGTGCCAGCAGCGTCAGGGCTGATGGGGCCAACGTCCTGACTTTC.

CDR3 region: CASRTGQGSYNEQFF. The CDR3 DNA is TGTGCCAGCAGGACCGGACAAGGGTCCTACAATGAGCAGTTCTTC. The chain combines TRBV7-8 with TRBJ2-1; perhaps TRBD1 as D (5 bases). Trimming stripped 6 bases from V and 1 base from J, with 13 bases between. Germline CDR1 reads SGHVS; CDR2 reads FQNEAQ. The CDR3 loop spans 15 amino acids.

The V and J genes are TRBV5-4 and TRBJ2-5; D possibly matches TRBD1 or TRBD2 (5 bases each). This CDR3 is built from 14 residues. Trimming left V 2 bases short and J 4 bases short, with 12 bases between. Germline lookup yields CDR1 SGHNT and CDR2 YYREEE (reference sequence). The CDR3 DNA sequence: TGTGCCAGCAGCTTCAGTTCTGGGGGAGAGACCCAGTACTTC. It codes for CASSFSSGGETQYF.

The rearrangement joins TRBV19 to TRBJ2-6, with 12 bases aligning to TRBD1. The germline gives CDR1 LNHDA, CDR2 SQIVND (reference sequence). J was trimmed by 1 base and V by 7 bases; bases with no gene match: 14. CDR3 length equals 20 residues. The chain's CDR3 is CASTRDRGPGLLSGANVLTF. CDR3 bases: TGTGCCAGTACCCGGGACAGGGGGCCCGGTTTGTTATCTGGGGCCAACGTCCTGACTTTC.

This clone has more than one count but fewer than ten. V usage is TRBV28 and J usage is TRBJ1-2; D unclear. This CDR3 region has 13 residues. Deletions cut 4 bases from V and 8 bases from J, with 14 bases between. Per germline, CDR1 MDHEN and CDR2 SYDVKM. The CDR3 nucleotides are TGTGCCAGCAGTTCCCACCGCGCGGGGGGCTACACCTTC. Its protein is CASSSHRAGGYTF.

The genes are TRBV5-1 and TRBJ2-7, with 10 bases that match TRBD1. This CDR3 is built from 15 residues. Germline V gives CDR1 SGHRS, CDR2 YFSETQ. Trimming removed 0 bases from V and 7 bases from J; junction bases left unmatched: 7. CDR3 in DNA: TGCGCCAGCAGCTTGGGGACAGGGGGACATTGGGAGCAGTACTTC. This codes for CASSLGTGGHWEQYF.

This chain connects TRBV9 to TRBJ1-4; tentative D call: TRBD1 (5 bases). Trimming took off 3 bases at V and 8 bases at J, with 17 bases between the two ends. Germline V lookup: CDR1 SGDLS, CDR2 YYNGEE. This CDR3 region has 15 residues. The CDR3 sequence is CASSEFGAGVEKLFF. CDR3 nucleotide sequence: TGTGCCAGCAGCGAATTTGGGGCAGGTGTGGAAAAACTGTTTTTT.

V is TRBV30 and J is TRBJ1-2, with 7 bases matching TRBD1. Germline values: CDR1 GTSNPN, CDR2 SVGIG (reference sequence). This CDR3 contains 15 residues. V was pared by 8 bases and J by 6 bases, with 18 bases of the junction left unmatched. The CDR3 loop is CAPGIGTVPPNGYTF. The CDR3 region has the DNA TGTGCCCCCGGTATTGGGACAGTACCACCCAATGGCTACACCTTC. Filled out from reference TRBV30 and TRBJ1-2, the complete variable domain reads SQTIHQWPATLVQPVGSPLSLECTVEGTSNPNLYWYRQAAGRGLQLLFYSVGIGQISSEVPQNLSASRPQDRQFILSSKKLLLSDSGFYLCAPGIGTVPPNGYTFGSGTRLTVV.

The rearrangement links TRBV5-4 to TRBJ1-1; 9 nucleotides match TRBD1. V gave up 4 bases and J gave up 4 bases; unmatched junction bases: 5. Per germline, CDR1 SGHNT and CDR2 YYREEE (reference sequence). The CDR3 contains 14 residues. CDR3 nucleotides: TGTGCCAGCAGCCCTCGACAGGGGGGCACTGAAGCTTTCTTT. It encodes CASSPRQGGTEAFF.

This rearrangement joins TRBV5-4 to TRBJ2-1, with TRBD2 matching over 8 bases. V trimming: 2 bases; J trimming: 4 bases; junction bases outside the gene matches: 5. This CDR3 has 15 residues. Per the germline V gene, CDR1 is SGHNT and CDR2 is YYREEE (reference sequence). The CDR3 DNA reads as TGTGCCAGCAGCTTAGGTAGCGGGGCATACAATGAGCAGTTCTTC. Translation: CASSLGSGAYNEQFF.

The V gene is TRBV2, the J gene TRBJ1-2; 8 bases agree with TRBD1. The CDR3 loop spans 14 amino acids. Losses at the gene ends were 1 base for V and 10 bases for J; bases not matched to a gene: 8. Germline values: CDR1 SNHLY, CDR2 FYNNEI. CDR3 protein: CASSEVRTGNPYTF. The CDR3 DNA is TGTGCCAGCAGTGAAGTCCGGACAGGGAATCCCTACACCTTC.

This chain joins TRBV6-6 and TRBJ2-1; D is undetermined. The CDR3 covers 14 residues. Trimming shortened V by 7 bases and J by 6 bases, and 16 bases separated the two germline ends. Germline V CDR1 and CDR2: MNHNY, SVGAGI (reference sequence). The CDR3 nucleotides are TGTGCCAGCACCCGAATCAAGGACCCCAATGAGCAGTTCTTC. It codes for CASTRIKDPNEQFF.

CDR3 loop: CASSLKEQGSETQYF. The CDR3 bases are TGTGCCAGCAGCCTCAAAGAACAGGGGTCAGAGACCCAGTACTTC. The chain recombines TRBV7-8 with TRBJ2-5; TRBD1 agrees at 7 bases. The CDR3 loop spans 15 amino acids. Germline CDR1 is SGHVS and CDR2 is FQNEAQ. V was clipped by 5 bases and J by 4 bases; unmatched bases: 10.

Only one count was recorded for this clone. The CDR3 nucleotides read TGTGCCAGTAGAAAATCCCGACAGGGCGGAAACACCATATATTTT. Residues: CASRKSRQGGNTIYF. The V call is TRBV27, the J call TRBJ1-3; 7 nucleotides match TRBD1. The CDR3 is 15 amino acids. Germline-derived CDR1 and CDR2 are MNHEY and SMNVEV (reference sequence). Trimming cost V 9 bases and J 4 bases; bases outside gene matches: 12.

The chain combines TRBV28 with TRBJ1-5; 10 bases line up with TRBD1. The CDR3 is 16 residues long. CDR1 is MDHEN, CDR2 SYDVKM, per germline. V lost 4 bases, J lost 2 bases, and 5 bases stayed unmatched. The chain's CDR3 is CASSSPGTGGNQPQHF. The CDR3 region has the DNA TGTGCCAGCAGTTCCCCAGGGACAGGGGGCAATCAGCCCCAGCATTTT.

The chain has TRBV5-5 and TRBJ2-2; 11 bases are a match to TRBD2. Germline CDR1 and CDR2: SGHKS and YYEKEE (reference sequence). With 4 bases clipped from V and 4 bases from J, the junction kept 6 bases outside the gene matches. The CDR3 extends over 16 amino acids. The CDR3 sequence is CASSVSGGAGTGELFF. DNA for the CDR3: TGTGCCAGCAGCGTTAGCGGGGGGGCCGGCACCGGGGAGCTGTTTTTT.

This sequence joins TRBV10-1 and TRBJ1-2, with a tentative D call TRBD1 (5 bases). Trimming left V 3 bases short and J 4 bases short, with 30 bases between. From germline, CDR1 is WNHNN and CDR2 SYGVQD (reference sequence). The CDR3 is 20 amino acids. The CDR3 sequence: CASSDPILRPSEDSSYGYTF. In DNA, the CDR3 is TGCGCCAGCAGTGACCCCATTCTCCGGCCCTCGGAAGACAGCTCCTATGGCTACACCTTC.